This record looks at one T cell receptor beta chain sequence and its context. TCRdb keeps only in-frame clones here, not all; method: immunoSEQ multiplex PCR. The sample gives about 2.2 million clones, about 94% of which show up once; about 1.7% is in the top ten. These data originate in a study of shared clonotypes between healthy human individuals. The CDR3 extends over 14 amino acids. V was trimmed by 1 base and J by 2 bases, leaving 9 bases between them. From germline, CDR1 is SGHRS and CDR2 YFSETQ. CD45RO-negative CD8 cells positively selected for CCR7 made up the naive population, which excluded terminally differentiated effector memory CD45RA+ cells.

The source of this sequence is a man aged 18 to 35 in good health. Some clones in this sample may be carry-over from other donors' samples. This chain uses TRBV5-1 with TRBJ1-1; D may be TRBD1 (6 bases). Sequencing was done on a sample of naive CD8+ T cells from PBMCs. The CDR3 is CASSLTGTNTEAFF. The DNA for the CDR3 is TGCGCCAGCAGCTTGACAGGGACCAACACTGAAGCTTTCTTT. The full variable domain, in which reference TRBV5-1 and TRBJ1-1 provide the parts outside the CDR3, is KAGVTQTPRYLIKTRGQQVTLSCSPISGHRSVSWYQQTPGQGLQFLFEYFSETQRNKGNFPGRFSGRQFSNSRSEMNVSTLELGDSALYLCASSLTGTNTEAFFGQGTRLTVV.